What follows are 26 T cell receptor beta chains derived from one specimen sequenced in a study of T cells in Graves' hyperthyroidism and ophthalmopathy. Using RNA transcripts as the source, TCR beta CDR3 regions were amplified. Using the HTBI primer set, a first-round RT-PCR was run on the TCR CDR3. MiXCR, applied by TCRdb to the multiplex PCR reads, yields one record per CDR3 protein. The repertoire holds about 290,000 distinct CDR3 sequences, with roughly an eighth as singletons. What was sequenced was blood. Receptors were obtained from a woman aged 40 to 55 with Graves' hyperthyroidism.

This clonotype was seen many times. The chain is built from TRBV11-2 and TRBJ1-1, with D possibly being TRBD1 (5 bases). The CDR3 contains 15 residues. V was trimmed by 3 bases and J by 4 bases, leaving 15 bases between them. The germline gives CDR1 SGHAT, CDR2 FQNNGV. The CDR3 loop reads CASSFEPSGFTEAFF. CDR3 nucleotides: TGTGCCAGCAGCTTCGAGCCCTCAGGGTTCACTGAAGCTTTCTTT.

The V and J genes are TRBV4-1 and TRBJ1-5; 7 nucleotides match TRBD1. The trim removed 5 bases at V and 2 bases at J, leaving 6 bases unmatched. Germline loops: CDR1 MGHRA, CDR2 YSYEKL. This CDR3 spans 15 amino acids. CDR3 in amino acids: CASSGYGQGNQPQHF. The CDR3 coding sequence is TGCGCCAGCAGCGGATACGGACAGGGCAATCAGCCCCAGCATTTT.

This clonotype was counted at least ten times. The V and J genes are TRBV7-8 and TRBJ1-4; TRBD1 matches at 9 bases. The CDR3 extends over 15 amino acids. Germline CDR1 SGHVS, CDR2 FQNEAQ. The ends lost 5 bases at V and 3 bases at J; junction bases unmatched: 4. CDR3 in amino acids: CASSPRDRANEKLFF. The CDR3 DNA sequence: TGTGCCAGCAGCCCCCGGGACAGGGCTAATGAAAAACTGTTTTTT.

This clonotype was detected ten times or more. This chain links TRBV20-1 with TRBJ1-1, with TRBD1 matching over 10 bases. The CDR3 runs to 14 residues. Losses at the gene ends were 4 bases for V and 3 bases for J; bases not matched to a gene: 5. Per germline, CDR1 DFQATT and CDR2 SNEGSKA (reference sequence). For the CDR3, the DNA is TGCAGTGCTACCAGGACAGGGGGATACACTGAAGCTTTCTTT. The encoded protein is CSATRTGGYTEAFF.

This clonotype was detected ten times or more. The chain carries TRBV7-6 and TRBJ2-7, with 10 bases matching TRBD1. The CDR3 is 15 amino acids. J lost 1 base, V lost 3 bases, and 3 bases had no gene match. Looked up from germline, CDR1 is SGHVS and CDR2 is FNYEAQ. CDR3 sequence (DNA): TGTGCCAGCAGCTTGGGACAGGGGCCGTCCTACGAGCAGTACTTC. Protein: CASSLGQGPSYEQYF.

The table lists this clonotype with a few counts. The chain is built from TRBV28 and TRBJ2-3; D uncertain. The germline V gene encodes CDR1 MDHEN and CDR2 SYDVKM. V gave up 3 bases and J gave up 3 bases, with 7 bases separating them. The CDR3 runs 13 residues. The CDR3 DNA reads TGTGCCAGCAGTTTCAGAGTAACAGATACGCAGTATTTT. The encoded protein is CASSFRVTDTQYF.

Many counts were recorded for this clonotype. V gene TRBV3-1 combines with J gene TRBJ1-2; no firm D call. The CDR3 spans 13 residues. V lost 3 bases and J lost 3, with 8 bases in between. Germline-derived CDR1 and CDR2 are LGHDT and YNNKEL (reference sequence). The CDR3 sequence: CASSHSYYYGYTF. CDR3 DNA: TGTGCCAGCAGCCACAGTTATTACTATGGCTACACCTTC.

This clonotype has ten or more counts. This chain links TRBV3-1 with TRBJ1-1; 8 bases are shared with TRBD1. The CDR3 is 12 residues long. The J segment lost 10 bases and the V segment lost 3 bases, leaving 4 bases of the junction unmatched. Looked up from germline, CDR1 is LGHDT and CDR2 is YNNKEL (reference sequence). The CDR3, as DNA: TGTGCCAGCAGCCAGGGCAGGGGGCGAGCTTTCTTT. It codes for CASSQGRGRAFF.

This clonotype was seen ten or more times. The V call is TRBV6-1, the J call TRBJ2-3; D unresolved. The CDR3 covers 13 residues. Per the germline V gene, CDR1 is MNHNS and CDR2 is SASEGT. V was clipped by 10 bases and J by 2 bases, with 13 bases between them. The CDR3 loop reads CATLHLPTDTQYF. The DNA of the CDR3 is TGTGCCACCTTACACCTTCCCACAGATACGCAGTATTTT.

This clonotype was detected ten times or more. This chain joins TRBV3-1 and TRBJ1-2, with D maybe TRBD1 (5 bases). There are 13 residues in the CDR3. Trimming cost V 0 bases and J 8 bases, with 10 bases left between them. Germline-derived CDR1 and CDR2 are LGHDT and YNNKEL (reference sequence). CDR3: CASSQDRVYGYTF. The CDR3 DNA reads as TGTGCCAGCAGCCAAGACAGGGTATACGGCTACACCTTC.

This clonotype appeared many times. V and J are TRBV3-1 and TRBJ2-7; D not certain. Trimming stripped 2 bases from V and 6 bases from J, with 8 bases between. This CDR3 has 12 amino acids. Germline V gene lookup returns CDR1 LGHDT and CDR2 YNNKEL (reference sequence). In nucleotides, the CDR3 is TGTGCCAGCAGCCAACGTGTCAGCGAGCAGTACTTC. This codes for CASSQRVSEQYF.

V gene TRBV19 combines with J gene TRBJ1-1; no clear D. This CDR3 is 13 amino acids long. V was shortened by 3 bases and J by 11 bases, with 16 bases between the two germline ends. Per the germline V gene, CDR1 is LNHDA and CDR2 is SQIVND (reference sequence). As DNA, the CDR3 is TGTGCCAGTAGTATCGGGAATGGTATTACGGCTTTCTTT. Protein sequence: CASSIGNGITAFF.

This clonotype was detected only a few times. The gene calls are TRBV10-3 and TRBJ2-2; TRBD1 matches 8 bases. Germline loops: CDR1 ENHRY, CDR2 SYGVKD. The CDR3 extends over 15 amino acids. V gave up 6 bases and J gave up 3 bases; unmatched junction bases: 6. The CDR3 loop reads CAIRPGQGDTGELFF. The CDR3 nucleotides read TGTGCCATCAGACCCGGACAGGGAGACACCGGGGAGCTGTTTTTT.

This clonotype was counted ten times or more. The V call is TRBV9, the J call TRBJ2-3; TRBD2 aligns across 11 bases. Germline CDR1 SGDLS, CDR2 YYNGEE. The CDR3 is made up of 15 amino acids. The V and J ends lost 0 bases and 3 bases, in that order; junction bases with no gene match: 0. The DNA for the CDR3 is TGTGCCAGCAGCGTAGCTAGCGGGAGGACAGATACGCAGTATTTT. This gives the protein CASSVASGRTDTQYF.

This clonotype was observed at least ten times. The chain joins TRBV27 to TRBJ2-3; 12 positions match TRBD2. V shed 4 bases and J 6 bases; nucleotides not matched to a gene: 2. The CDR3 extends over 14 amino acids. CDR1 MNHEY and CDR2 SMNVEV come from the germline V gene (reference sequence). This chain's CDR3 is CASSSGTSGDTQYF. DNA for the CDR3: TGTGCCAGCAGTTCGGGGACTAGCGGGGATACGCAGTATTTT.

Ten or more counts support this clonotype. The V and J genes are TRBV7-8 and TRBJ2-2, with D tentatively TRBD2 (6 bases). The CDR3 length is 18 residues. Deletions cut 0 bases from V and 3 bases from J, with 17 bases between. Germline CDR1 SGHVS, CDR2 FQNEAQ. The CDR3 DNA reads TGTGCCAGCAGCTTAGCGGGGGAGGTAGCCGTAGACACCGGGGAGCTGTTTTTT. Protein: CASSLAGEVAVDTGELFF. Full variable domain (outside the CDR3, taken from reference TRBV7-8 and TRBJ2-2): GAGVSQSPRYKVAKRGQDVALRCDPISGHVSLFWYQQALGQGPEFLTYFQNEAQLDKSGLPSDRFFAERPEGSVSTLKIQRTQQEDSAVYLCASSLAGEVAVDTGELFFGEGSRLTVL.

This clonotype was recorded many times. The V gene is TRBV28, the J gene TRBJ2-3; 9 nucleotides match TRBD2. V lost 4 bases to trimming and J lost 1 base; unmatched junction nucleotides: 12. The CDR3 consists of 18 residues. CDR1 is MDHEN, CDR2 SYDVKM, per germline. The CDR3 loop reads CASSSPGLAGVGTDTQYF. The CDR3, as DNA: TGTGCCAGCAGTTCACCGGGACTAGCCGGGGTCGGCACAGATACGCAGTATTTT.

This clonotype came up many times. J is TRBJ2-2 and V is TRBV6-1; D gene uncertain. The CDR3 is 17 amino acids. Germline values: CDR1 MNHNS, CDR2 SASEGT. Trimming removed 0 bases from V and 6 bases from J, with 17 bases in between. The CDR3 nucleotides are TGTGCCAGCAGTGAAGCGCGTGCGGTAAAGGTCGCCGGGGAGCTGTTTTTT. This sequence encodes CASSEARAVKVAGELFF.

This clonotype was detected a few times. The V and J genes are TRBV7-3 and TRBJ2-1; 7 nucleotides line up with TRBD2. V gave up 5 bases and J gave up 4 bases; unmatched junction bases: 8. Germline values: CDR1 SGHTA, CDR2 FQGTGA. The CDR3 spans 15 residues. The CDR3 spells CASSRGTGGYNEQFF. The CDR3 coding sequence is TGTGCCAGCAGCCGAGGGACGGGAGGTTACAATGAGCAGTTCTTC.

This clonotype came up a few times. CDR3 protein: CASSSLQGGSEEQYF. CDR3 nucleotide sequence: TGTGCCAGCAGCTCACTACAGGGGGGGAGCGAGGAGCAGTACTTC. The rearrangement links TRBV9 to TRBJ2-7; D might be TRBD1 (8 bases). The length of the CDR3 is 15 residues. Germline V CDR1 and CDR2: SGDLS, YYNGEE. Trimming removed 4 bases from V and 7 bases from J, with 21 bases in between.

This clonotype was found many times. This chain uses TRBV12-3 or TRBV12-4 with TRBJ2-2; D remains unclear. This CDR3 comprises 15 residues. V gave up 7 bases and J gave up 4 bases, with 16 bases separating them. The CDR3 sequence: CASTLRKGITGELFF. The CDR3 bases are TGTGCCAGCACCCTGAGGAAAGGAATCACCGGGGAGCTGTTTTTT.

A few counts support this clonotype. The rearrangement uses TRBV15 and TRBJ1-4; D gene unclear. The CDR3 runs 15 residues. CDR1 is LNHNV and CDR2 is YYDKDF in the germline V gene (reference sequence). Trimming cost V 0 bases and J 8 bases, with 13 bases left between them. CDR3 sequence: CATSRDRKAGEKLFF. As DNA, the CDR3 is TGTGCCACCAGCAGAGATCGAAAGGCGGGCGAAAAACTGTTTTTT.

This clonotype was seen repeatedly, ten times or more. The chain carries TRBV27 and TRBJ1-6; D remains ambiguous. Germline CDR1 reads MNHEY; CDR2 reads SMNVEV (reference sequence). Trimming stripped 2 bases from V and 10 bases from J, with 9 bases between. CDR3 length equals 13 residues. Written as DNA, the CDR3 is TGTGCCAGCAGTTTAAGTGGGTACTCACCCCTCCACTTT. This codes for CASSLSGYSPLHF.

This clonotype has a count of ten or more. The genes are TRBV20-1 and TRBJ2-5; tentatively, D is TRBD1 (5 bases). CDR3 length: 15 amino acids. CDR1 DFQATT and CDR2 SNEGSKA come from the germline V gene (reference sequence). V gave up 0 bases and J gave up 1 base, with 12 bases separating them. DNA of the CDR3: TGCAGTGCTAGAGATCTCCAGACAGCCCAAGAGACCCAGTACTTC. Encoded protein: CSARDLQTAQETQYF.

This clonotype was counted a few times. This chain links TRBV20-1 with TRBJ1-5, with D perhaps TRBD1 (5 bases). The V and J ends lost 3 bases and 4 bases respectively, with 13 bases between them. The CDR3 is 14 residues long. Germline loops: CDR1 DFQATT, CDR2 SNEGSKA (reference sequence). The CDR3, as DNA: TGCAGTGCTAGGGCCGGGACCCTGAATCAGCCCCAGCATTTT. Translated: CSARAGTLNQPQHF.

This clonotype appeared a few times. A much larger clone lies a single base off, so this may be a read error. The CDR3 DNA reads TGTGCCGGCAGCGGGACTAGCGGGGGCAACACCGGGGAGCTGTTTTTT. Translating gives CAGSGTSGGNTGELFF. The chain links TRBV2 to TRBJ2-2, with 14 bases lining up with TRBD2. This CDR3 has 16 amino acids. Germline-derived CDR1 and CDR2 are SNHLY and FYNNEI.